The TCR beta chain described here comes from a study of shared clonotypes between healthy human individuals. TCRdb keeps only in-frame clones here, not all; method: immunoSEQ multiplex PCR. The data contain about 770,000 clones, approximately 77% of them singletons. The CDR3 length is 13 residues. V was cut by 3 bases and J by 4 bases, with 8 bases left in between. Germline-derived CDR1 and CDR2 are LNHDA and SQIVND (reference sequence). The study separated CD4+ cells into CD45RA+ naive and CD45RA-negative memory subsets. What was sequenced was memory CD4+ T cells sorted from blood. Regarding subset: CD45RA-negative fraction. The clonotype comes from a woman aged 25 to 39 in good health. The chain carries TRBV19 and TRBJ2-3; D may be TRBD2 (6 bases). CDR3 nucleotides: TGTGCCAGTAGTATTCCGGGGGCAGATACGCAGTATTTT. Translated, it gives CASSIPGADTQYF.